What follows are 32 T cell receptor beta chains derived from one specimen sequenced in a study of CD8 T cells in ankylosing spondylitis. TCRdb re-analysed the 5' RACE reads in MiXCR, keeping a single row per CDR3 protein. The table records some 250,000 distinct CDR3 sequences, about 10% of them present only once. The specimen was blood, either unsorted or a sorted T cell fraction (not recorded which). Source of these receptors: a male donor with ankylosing spondylitis or in good health (not recorded which).

This clonotype was recorded many times. The rearrangement uses TRBV7-3 and TRBJ2-3; tentatively, D is TRBD2 (6 bases). With 3 bases removed from V and 3 bases from J, the gap between germline ends came to 7 bases. Germline assignment: CDR1 SGHTA and CDR2 FQGTGA. The CDR3 sequence is 13 residues long. CDR3 nucleotide sequence: TGTGCCAGCAGCTTTCGGGGGACAGATACGCAGTATTTT. Its translation: CASSFRGTDTQYF.

This clonotype has more than one count but fewer than ten. The chain recombines TRBV28 with TRBJ1-1; D not resolved. The germline gives CDR1 MDHEN, CDR2 SYDVKM. The length of the CDR3 is 12 residues. The V gene lost 5 bases and the J gene lost 10 bases, with 14 bases spanning the gap. CDR3 nucleotide sequence: TGTGCCAGCAGTGCGAGGACCGAACGAGCTTTCTTT. Its protein is CASSARTERAFF.

This clonotype was seen ten or more times. CDR3 in amino acids: CASSALAGSYNEQFF. DNA of the CDR3: TGTGCCAGCAGTGCTCTAGCGGGCTCCTACAATGAGCAGTTCTTC. J is TRBJ2-1 and V is TRBV6-1; TRBD2 aligns across 8 bases. The CDR3 totals 15 residues. Germline lookup yields CDR1 MNHNS and CDR2 SASEGT. V dropped 4 bases and J dropped 0; count of bases not matched to a gene: 2.

There are many counts of this clonotype. This CDR3 is CAISESSPGTGNTIYF. As DNA, the CDR3 is TGTGCCATCAGTGAGTCGTCCCCGGGGACTGGAAACACCATATATTTT. The rearrangement links TRBV10-3 to TRBJ1-3; no reliable D call. V lost 0 bases, J lost 2 bases, and 11 bases lay in between. The CDR3 contains 16 residues. Germline CDR1 ENHRY, CDR2 SYGVKD.

The chain carries TRBV7-9 and TRBJ2-1, with 10 nucleotides matching TRBD1. With V trimmed by 5 bases and J by 4 bases, 8 bases remained unmatched. Germline-derived CDR1 and CDR2 are SEHNR and FQNEAQ (reference sequence). The CDR3 spans 16 residues. The CDR3 reads CASSSRDRGPYNEQFF. The CDR3 DNA reads as TGTGCCAGCAGCAGCCGGGACAGGGGACCTTACAATGAGCAGTTCTTC.

The chain combines TRBV18 with TRBJ1-4; D is ambiguous. The CDR3 totals 17 residues. V was shortened by 0 bases and J by 4 bases, with 15 bases between the two germline ends. Germline V gene lookup returns CDR1 KGHSH and CDR2 LQKENI. CDR3 in DNA: TGTGCCAGCTCACCACCTGGGAACAAGATGGATAATGAAAAACTGTTTTTT. This gives the protein CASSPPGNKMDNEKLFF. Looking up the rest from reference TRBV18 and TRBJ1-4 gives the full variable domain: NAGVMQNPRHLVRRRGQEARLRCSPMKGHSHVYWYRQLPEEGLKFMVYLQKENIIDESGMPKERFSAEFPKEGPSILRIQQVVRGDSAAYFCASSPPGNKMDNEKLFFGSGTQLSVL.

In its sample, this clonotype was seen many times. The chain has TRBV20-1 and TRBJ2-1, with D tentatively TRBD2 (6 bases). Trimming removed 5 bases from V and 4 bases from J, with 15 bases in between. Germline CDR1 is DFQATT and CDR2 is SNEGSKA (reference sequence). The CDR3 sequence is 14 residues long. The CDR3 DNA follows: TGCAGTGCTTCCCCGATAGCGGATTACAATGAGCAGTTCTTC. Amino acid sequence: CSASPIADYNEQFF.

This clonotype was observed at least ten times. The rearrangement joins TRBV20-1 to TRBJ2-3; 8 nucleotides match TRBD2. CDR1 DFQATT and CDR2 SNEGSKA come from the germline V gene (reference sequence). The CDR3 length is 16 residues. As DNA, the CDR3 is TGCAGCGCAGCTCGGCTTAAGACTAGCGGCACAGATACGCAGTATTTT. It is translated as CSAARLKTSGTDTQYF.

This clonotype appeared a few times. The chain uses TRBV7-3 and TRBJ2-2; the match to TRBD2 covers 8 bases. J lost 1 base, V lost 1 base, and 11 bases had no gene match. There are 19 residues in the CDR3. Germline CDR1 is SGHTA and CDR2 is FQGTGA. This CDR3 reads CASSLRITVAGMNTGELFF. The CDR3, as DNA: TGTGCCAGCAGCTTAAGGATAACAGTAGCGGGAATGAACACCGGGGAGCTGTTTTTT.

This clonotype was seen many times. The chain combines TRBV11-2 with TRBJ2-1, with D unclear. Per germline, CDR1 SGHAT and CDR2 FQNNGV. This CDR3 region has 14 residues. V lost 1 base, J lost 7 bases, and 11 bases lay in between. Here the CDR3 reads CASSLGIRLNEQFF. The CDR3 bases are TGTGCCAGCAGCTTAGGCATTAGATTAAATGAGCAGTTCTTC.

This clonotype occurred a few times. The chain uses TRBV6-2 or TRBV6-3 and TRBJ2-7; TRBD2 matches at 11 bases. This CDR3 spans 14 amino acids. J gave up 4 bases and V 5 bases, and 4 bases lay outside the gene matches. CDR1 and CDR2 (germline): MNHEY, SVGEGT. The CDR3 region is CASSLAGGRYEQYF. The CDR3 nucleotides read TGTGCCAGCAGTCTAGCGGGAGGCAGATACGAGCAGTACTTC.

This clonotype was detected many times. This chain joins TRBV5-1 and TRBJ2-3; perhaps TRBD1 as D (6 bases). The V gene's germline CDR1 is SGHRS and CDR2 YFSETQ. This CDR3 has 16 residues. Trimming removed 3 bases at V and 0 bases at J, with 14 bases between. The CDR3 here is CASSSDRQISTDTQYF. The CDR3 DNA follows: TGCGCCAGCAGCTCGGACAGACAGATAAGCACAGATACGCAGTATTTT.

The table lists this clonotype with a count of one. Possible read error: a much larger clone is one base away. The V call is TRBV5-6, the J call TRBJ2-7; no definite D call. The CDR3 contains 13 residues. The germline V gene has CDR1 SGHDT and CDR2 YYEEEE. The CDR3 nucleotides read TGTGCCAGCAACTTGACCCCGGGCTACGAGCAGTACTTC. Translating gives CASNLTPGYEQYF.

This clonotype occurred many times. The chain has TRBV20-1 and TRBJ1-2; possibly TRBD1 for D (6 bases). Per germline, CDR1 DFQATT and CDR2 SNEGSKA (reference sequence). The V end was cut by 6 bases, the J end by 5 bases, with 16 bases between. CDR3 length: 13 residues. CDR3 sequence (DNA): TGCAGTGCCGATCCGGACAGCTTTTATGGCTACACCTTC. Translating it yields CSADPDSFYGYTF.

The rearrangement links TRBV5-1 to TRBJ2-7, with D unclear. The CDR3 runs 14 residues. Germline lookup yields CDR1 SGHRS and CDR2 YFSETQ. The V gene lost 0 bases and the J gene lost 0 bases, with 7 bases spanning the gap. CDR3 amino acids: CASSLGADSYEQYF. CDR3 bases: TGCGCCAGCAGCTTGGGAGCAGACTCCTACGAGCAGTACTTC.

The chain has TRBV11-3 and TRBJ2-1, with D perhaps TRBD1 or TRBD2 (6 bases each). The germline V gene encodes CDR1 SGHNT and CDR2 YENEEA. Trimming shortened V by 4 bases and J by 6 bases, and 19 bases separated the two germline ends. This CDR3 comprises 16 residues. CDR3 nucleotide sequence: TGTGCCAGCAGCTCGACGGGGGCGTCCAGGTTCAATGAGCAGTTCTTC. Its protein product is CASSSTGASRFNEQFF.

This clonotype showed up just a few times. The chain recombines TRBV2 with TRBJ2-7; D unresolved. The CDR3 has 11 residues. Germline-derived CDR1 and CDR2 are SNHLY and FYNNEI. Trimming removed 6 bases from V and 7 bases from J, with 10 bases in between. CDR3 sequence reads: CASRAPREQYF. In DNA form, the CDR3 reads TGTGCCAGCAGGGCCCCTAGGGAGCAGTACTTC.

This clonotype appeared a few times. The chain employs TRBV24-1 and TRBJ2-1; either TRBD1 or TRBD2 may fit D (5 bases each). Between the trimmed V and J ends, which lost 3 bases and 5 bases, there was a span of 10 bases. Per germline, CDR1 KGHDR and CDR2 SFDVKD. This CDR3 is 14 amino acids long. The CDR3 loop is CATSDGGSHNEQFF. CDR3 in DNA: TGTGCCACCAGTGATGGGGGATCCCACAATGAGCAGTTCTTC.

This clonotype was detected ten times or more. The chain joins TRBV20-1 to TRBJ1-3; D may be TRBD1 (6 bases). There are 14 residues in the CDR3. The ends were cut back, 6 bases at V and 9 bases at J, with 21 bases in the middle. The germline CDR1 and CDR2 sequences are DFQATT and SNEGSKA (reference sequence). CDR3 DNA: TGCAGTGCCAAGCGGGGGCAGGTGGAGGGCACCATATATTTT. Encoded protein: CSAKRGQVEGTIYF.

This clonotype was detected many times. The rearrangement links TRBV25-1 to TRBJ2-7, with D possibly TRBD1 on 6 matching bases. The CDR3 has 16 amino acids. The ends were cut back, 3 bases at V and 0 bases at J, with 15 bases in the middle. Germline CDR1 and CDR2: MGHDK and SYGVNS. CDR3 DNA: TGTGCCAGCAGTGATACCCAGGACAGTTTCTCCTACGAGCAGTACTTC. As protein: CASSDTQDSFSYEQYF.

This clonotype has just a few counts. The chain recombines TRBV7-9 with TRBJ2-5; no definite D call. CDR1 and CDR2 from the germline V gene are SEHNR and FQNEAQ (reference sequence). V was shortened by 0 bases and J by 6 bases, with 14 bases between the two germline ends. The CDR3 is 15 residues long. CDR3 DNA: TGTGCCAGCAGCTTAGCGCTTGGCGGCCCCCAGACCCAGTACTTC. This translates into CASSLALGGPQTQYF.

As concerns this clonotype: The junction shows a germline mismatch at one end, possibly a read error. The J gene is TRBJ2-2, the V gene TRBV13, with D possibly matching TRBD1 (6 bases). Per the germline V gene, CDR1 is PRHDT and CDR2 is FYEKMQ (reference sequence). This CDR3 is built from 15 residues. In nucleotides, the CDR3 is TGTGCCAGCAGAGACGTGAGGGACAACACCGCGGAGCTGTTTTTT. Protein: CASRDVRDNTAELFF.

CDR3 sequence reads: CASSPKGVGDEQFF. CDR3 in DNA: TGTGCCAGCAGCCCTAAAGGAGTCGGGGACGAGCAGTTCTTC. The chain recombines TRBV7-7 with TRBJ2-1; either TRBD1 or TRBD2 may fit D (5 bases each). Germline V gene data show CDR1 as SSHAT and CDR2 as FNYEAQ (reference sequence). The CDR3 has 14 residues. Trimming left V 5 bases short and J 10 bases short, with 18 bases between.

This clonotype was recorded many times. The chain combines TRBV28 with TRBJ1-2, with 11 positions matching TRBD1. The V and J ends lost 8 bases and 6 bases, in that order; junction bases with no gene match: 8. The CDR3 spans 14 residues. The germline V gene has CDR1 MDHEN and CDR2 SYDVKM. The chain's CDR3 is CASGRGQGVNGYTF. The CDR3 DNA is TGTGCCAGCGGACGGGGACAGGGGGTTAATGGCTACACCTTC.

This clonotype was recorded many times. The rearrangement uses TRBV14 and TRBJ1-1; unclear D gene. The CDR3 covers 12 residues. Germline CDR1 and CDR2: SGHDN and FVKESK. Between the trimmed V and J ends, which lost 4 bases and 5 bases, there was a span of 8 bases. CDR3 nucleotides: TGTGCCAGCAGCCGCGGACTGACTGAAGCTTTCTTT. Its protein is CASSRGLTEAFF.

This clonotype has more than one count but fewer than ten. This chain uses TRBV28 with TRBJ1-4, with D unresolved. Germline lookup yields CDR1 MDHEN and CDR2 SYDVKM. The CDR3 runs to 11 residues. V lost 6 bases to trimming and J lost 7 bases, with 6 bases between them. The CDR3 sequence: CASSTSEKLFF. The CDR3 DNA is TGTGCCAGCAGCACCAGTGAAAAACTGTTTTTT. The entire variable domain, with the rest obtained from reference TRBV28 and TRBJ1-4, is as follows: DVKVTQSSRYLVKRTGEKVFLECVQDMDHENMFWYRQDPGLGLRLIYFSYDVKMKEKGDIPEGYSVSREKKERFSLILESASTNQTSMYLCASSTSEKLFFGSGTQLSVL.

This clonotype showed up just a few times. The chain links TRBV7-9 to TRBJ2-3; D ambiguous. Germline lookup yields CDR1 SEHNR and CDR2 FQNEAQ (reference sequence). CDR3 length: 16 residues. The V end was cut by 3 bases, the J end by 1 base, with 14 bases between. CDR3 sequence reads: CASSFGGLAGTDTQYF. The CDR3 nucleotides read TGTGCCAGCAGCTTCGGTGGATTAGCTGGCACAGATACGCAGTATTTT.

The V gene is TRBV5-1, the J gene TRBJ2-7; D call uncertain. CDR1 is SGHRS, CDR2 YFSETQ, per germline. Between the trimmed V and J ends, which lost 0 bases and 7 bases, there was a span of 14 bases. The CDR3 extends over 14 amino acids. CDR3 sequence reads: CASSLAGTPSEQYF. CDR3 sequence (DNA): TGCGCCAGCAGCTTGGCTGGTACACCTTCGGAGCAGTACTTC. The whole variable domain, filled in from reference TRBV5-1 and TRBJ2-7, reads KAGVTQTPRYLIKTRGQQVTLSCSPISGHRSVSWYQQTPGQGLQFLFEYFSETQRNKGNFPGRFSGRQFSNSRSEMNVSTLELGDSALYLCASSLAGTPSEQYFGPGTRLTVT.

CDR3 coding DNA: TGTGCCAGCAGTTCTAGAAGCACCGGGGAGCTGTTTTTT. It is translated as CASSSRSTGELFF. This sequence joins TRBV6-5 and TRBJ2-2; D uncertain. Looked up from germline, CDR1 is MNHEY and CDR2 is SVGAGI. The CDR3 is made up of 13 amino acids. Trimming left V 4 bases short and J 4 bases short, with 7 bases between.

This clonotype occurred many times. The chain recombines TRBV7-9 with TRBJ1-2; 12 bases align to TRBD1. From germline, CDR1 is SEHNR and CDR2 FQNEAQ (reference sequence). V lost 4 bases to trimming and J lost 7 bases; unmatched junction nucleotides: 7. The CDR3 runs to 15 residues. In nucleotides, the CDR3 is TGTGCCAGCAGCTCGCCGGGACAGGGGGCTTTTGGCTACACCTTC. Its translation is CASSSPGQGAFGYTF.

This clonotype was counted ten times or more. The chain employs TRBV5-1 and TRBJ1-3; D possibly corresponds to TRBD1 (6 bases). Germline loops: CDR1 SGHRS, CDR2 YFSETQ. Between the trimmed V and J ends, which lost 0 bases and 2 bases, there was a span of 9 bases. CDR3 length equals 15 residues. This CDR3 is CASSLAGTTGNTIYF. The DNA for the CDR3 is TGCGCCAGCAGCTTGGCCGGGACAACTGGAAACACCATATATTTT.

This clonotype was observed a handful of times. The genes are TRBV5-1 and TRBJ2-1, with D perhaps TRBD1 (7 bases). The CDR3 has 15 residues. Trimming left V 4 bases short and J 6 bases short, with 17 bases between. Germline assignment: CDR1 SGHRS and CDR2 YFSETQ. In DNA, the CDR3 is TGCGCCAGCAGCCCCCAGGGGGGCATCCCCAATGAGCAGTTCTTC. Translated: CASSPQGGIPNEQFF.